The present T cell receptor (beta chain) was sequenced within a study of blood T cell repertoires in COVID-19. Assay used: immunoSEQ multiplex PCR; TCRdb lists only in-frame clones, some missing. The sample gives around 140,000 clones, about 81% of which show up once; about 15% is in the top ten. Deletions cut 1 base from V and 0 bases from J, with 3 bases between. The CDR3 sequence is 13 residues long. CDR1 is SGHVS and CDR2 is FNYEAQ in the germline V gene. The sequence was collected from a woman of 80 years or more with acute or convalescent COVID-19. V and J are TRBV7-6 and TRBJ1-1; D ambiguous. Sequenced material: peripheral blood. The DNA for the CDR3 is TGTGCCAGCAGCTTAGATATGAACACTGAAGCTTTCTTT. It translates to CASSLDMNTEAFF.